One T cell receptor (beta chain) is described in this entry. The antigen remains unidentified. This entry is derived from a study of cytomegalovirus exposure and HLA in healthy donors. Study-level points and caveats: Altogether, 160 or so TCR beta chains were recorded as cytomegalovirus-associated.

The method was immunoSEQ multiplex PCR; TCRdb's version includes in-frame clones alone and lacks a portion of them. The data show about 150,000 clones, about 86% seen once. The sequencing input was PBMCs. The sequence derives from a human donor in good health.

The CDR3 region has the DNA TGTGCCTGGAGTCGACAGGGGGCTTTTGGAAACACCATATATTTT. It yields the protein CAWSRQGAFGNTIYF. The chain employs TRBV30 and TRBJ1-3; the match to TRBD1 covers 10 bases. V lost 2 bases, J lost 3 bases, and 4 bases stayed unmatched. CDR1 and CDR2 (germline): GTSNPN, SVGIG (reference sequence). There are 15 residues in the CDR3. Together with reference TRBV30 and TRBJ1-3, the CDR3 gives the full variable domain: SQTIHQWPATLVQPVGSPLSLECTVEGTSNPNLYWYRQAAGRGLQLLFYSVGIGQISSEVPQNLSASRPQDRQFILSSKKLLLSDSGFYLCAWSRQGAFGNTIYFGEGSWLTVV.